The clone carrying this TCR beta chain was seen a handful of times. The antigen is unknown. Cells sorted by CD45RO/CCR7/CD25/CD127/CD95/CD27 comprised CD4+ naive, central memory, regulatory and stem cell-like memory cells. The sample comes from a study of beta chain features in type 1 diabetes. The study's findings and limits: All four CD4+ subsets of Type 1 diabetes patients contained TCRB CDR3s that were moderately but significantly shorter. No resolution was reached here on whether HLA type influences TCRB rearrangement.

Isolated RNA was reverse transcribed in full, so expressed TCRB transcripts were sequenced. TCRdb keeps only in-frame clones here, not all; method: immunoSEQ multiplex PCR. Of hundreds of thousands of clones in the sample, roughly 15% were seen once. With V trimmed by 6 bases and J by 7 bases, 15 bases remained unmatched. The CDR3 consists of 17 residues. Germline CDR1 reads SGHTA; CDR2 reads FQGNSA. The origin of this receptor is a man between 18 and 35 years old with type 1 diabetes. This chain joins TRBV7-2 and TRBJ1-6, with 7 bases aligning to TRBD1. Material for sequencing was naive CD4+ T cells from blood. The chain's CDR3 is CASRDGTAQRWNSPLHF. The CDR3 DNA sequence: TGTGCCAGCAGGGACGGGACAGCTCAGCGGTGGAATTCACCCCTCCACTTT.